These T cell receptor beta chains were read from a single sample in a study of blood T cell repertoires in COVID-19. Libraries were prepared by immunoSEQ multiplex PCR; TCRdb keeps only in-frame clonotypes and omits some of them. The sample records tens of thousands of clones, about four fifths being singletons. Sequencing was carried out using peripheral blood. These receptors all come from a man aged 80 or over with active or convalescent COVID-19. CDR3s leave out the opening cysteine and the closing phenylalanine or tryptophan. A D gene is named only where the DNA matches it firmly. Size is stated for part of the rows, as once, few or many counts, or as a class when the clone is expanded.

clone_size j_call v_call d_call cdr3_aa
once TRBJ2-7 TRBV29-1 - SVMGDARYEQY
once TRBJ2-7 TRBV18 TRBD1 ASSTQGALWEEQY
- TRBJ1-2 TRBV5-4 TRBD1 ASSYGQEDYGYT
once TRBJ2-3 TRBV7-2 - ASSSGTLRTDTQY
- TRBJ2-3 TRBV19 - ATMKASLGGNPDTQY
- TRBJ1-5 TRBV2 TRBD1 ASSEAQGALGNQPQH
- TRBJ2-1 TRBV7-8 TRBD2 ASSLVAGGPNEQF
- TRBJ2-1 TRBV4-1 - ASSPPRRGHNEQF
few TRBJ2-7 TRBV7-6 TRBD1 ASSEGTAPYEQY
- TRBJ2-2 TRBV6-5 TRBD1 ASSLQGALTGELF
- TRBJ2-7 TRBV21-1 - ASSNGNREEPSSYEQY